The text below deals with one T cell receptor (beta chain). In its sample, this clone was seen a few times. The antigen it recognizes is unknown. No much larger clonotype is one base removed from it; base qualities were not supplied. Other DNA sequences from this sample encode an identical CDR3 as well. This record comes from a study of blood T cell repertoires in COVID-19 (dated by TCRdb to 2020 to 2022). Background on the whole study: Collaborator samples came from the United States, Italy and Spain and covered acute and convalescent phases of COVID-19. The material from the prospective study consisted of cDNA or gDNA derived from T cells, B-cell-depleted T cells, or PBMCs. The dataset comprised deeply sampled blood TCRbeta repertoires from subjects exposed to, actively infected with, or recovered from COVID-19. The repertoires were released in a freely available public database intended as a resource for research on the immune response to SARS-CoV-2. Samples came from the ongoing ImmuneRACE study (first 160 participants) plus 1,254 subjects from 6 global collaborators. Sample metadata almost always included a de-identified subject ID, COVID-19 status, age in years and sex. Where available, HLA class I and class II types were obtained from metadata supplied by the sample provider rather than from assay-based typing.

The collaborating institutions used their own protocols to collect whole blood in K2EDTA tubes. For TCRbeta analysis, collaborators shipped samples in one of three forms: frozen whole blood, isolated PBMCs, or DNA extracted from either of those sample types. From a lookup of the germline V gene, CDR1 and CDR2 are SGDLS and YYNGEE. V is trimmed back by 3 bases and J by 6 bases, and the junction contains 5 bases that no gene match accounts for. Inclusive of the bounding cysteine and phenylalanine, the CDR3 is 13 residues long. The retained sequence is limited to the CDR3, 39 bases, with the frame set at the first base. TCRbeta CDR3 regions were amplified from genomic DNA using the immunoSEQ Assay, a bias-controlled multiplex PCR. As for the original processing: Nucleated cell counts per sample were estimated from amplification of reference gene primers within the assay. To quantify the absolute abundance of each unique TCRbeta CDR3 rearrangement, sequence reads were collapsed and filtered. For each sample, productive Simpson clonality was calculated as the square root of Simpson's diversity index over productive rearrangements. TCRdb provides this immuneACCESS table in a form limited to in-frame rearrangements. Some clones are lacking; in checked studies, under half of them reflect an unresolved V gene, and why the rest are absent is not known. From that table come the V and J calls and clone size; the DNA was used to work out D and trimming. In all, the sample holds tens of thousands of clones, and more than 75% of those were seen once. The top ten hold 6.9% of the sample.

Broad study findings and their caveats: The quantity of clinical and demographic metadata differed by source and by participant and was supplied without curation.

Sequencing input: peripheral blood. This receptor was identified in a man aged 60 to 75 with active or convalescent COVID-19. Here the chain combines TRBV9 and TRBJ1-2, and 7 junction bases match TRBD1. The nucleotides are TGTGCCAGCAGCGCATCAGGGGGAAATGGCTACACCTTC. This sequence encodes CASSASGGNGYTF.